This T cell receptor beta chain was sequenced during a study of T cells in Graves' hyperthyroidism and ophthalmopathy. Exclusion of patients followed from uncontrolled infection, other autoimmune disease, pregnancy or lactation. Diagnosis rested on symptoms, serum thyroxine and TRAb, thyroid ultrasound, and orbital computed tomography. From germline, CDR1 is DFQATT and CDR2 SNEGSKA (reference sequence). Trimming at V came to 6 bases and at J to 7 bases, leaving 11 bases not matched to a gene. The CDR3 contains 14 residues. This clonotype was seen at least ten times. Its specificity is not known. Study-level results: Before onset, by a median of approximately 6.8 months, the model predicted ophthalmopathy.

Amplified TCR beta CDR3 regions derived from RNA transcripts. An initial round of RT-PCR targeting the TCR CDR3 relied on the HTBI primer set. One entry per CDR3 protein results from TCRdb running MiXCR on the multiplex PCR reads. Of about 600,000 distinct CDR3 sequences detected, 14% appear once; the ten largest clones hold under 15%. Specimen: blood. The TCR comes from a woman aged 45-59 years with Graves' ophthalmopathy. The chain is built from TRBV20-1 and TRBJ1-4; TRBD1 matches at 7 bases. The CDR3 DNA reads TGCAGTGCAAAAGACAGGGCAGGAGGTGAAAAACTGTTTTTT. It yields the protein CSAKDRAGGEKLFF.